These 13 T cell receptor beta chains were all obtained from the same sample, sequenced in a study of early T cells in non-severe SARS-CoV-2 infection. One entry per CDR3 protein results from TCRdb running MiXCR on the 5' RACE reads. In the table there are roughly 51,000 distinct CDR3 sequences, 5.5% to 6.5% of which are singletons. The sample consisted of whole blood, taken at baseline. The receptors were gathered from an adult who was a healthcare worker with PCR-confirmed SARS-CoV-2 infection or an uninfected control (not recorded which).

This clonotype has only a few counts. The germline gene is not matched at one end of the junction; a read error may be the cause. V and J are TRBV27 and TRBJ2-5, with D maybe TRBD1 (7 bases). The V gene's germline CDR1 is MNHEY and CDR2 SMNVEV (reference sequence). The CDR3 is made up of 15 amino acids. The CDR3 DNA is TGTGCCAACAGTTTAGACCCAGGGGGGCAAGAGACCCAGTACTTC. It specifies CANSLDPGGQETQYF.

This clonotype was seen at least ten times. The V call is TRBV1, the J call TRBJ1-1; the D call TRBD1 from the table was never checked on the DNA. TRBV1 is given as a pseudogene. This CDR3 is built from 16 residues. The CDR3 nucleotides read TGCACCAGCGCCCTTAAGGGGTATCGTCCAGCCACTGAAGCTTTCTTT. Protein sequence: CTSALKGYRPATEAFF.

The chain is built from TRBV27 and TRBJ2-7; weak D call: TRBD1 (5 bases). CDR1 MNHEY and CDR2 SMNVEV come from the germline V gene (reference sequence). The CDR3 has 17 residues. V dropped 8 bases and J dropped 2 bases, with 25 bases sitting between them. The CDR3 is CASRTKTGYLRAYEQYF. CDR3 DNA: TGTGCCAGCCGAACCAAAACAGGATACCTACGAGCCTACGAGCAGTACTTC.

This clonotype has ten or more counts. The chain combines TRBV4-3 with TRBJ1-2, with a weak D call TRBD1 (5 bases). Germline-derived CDR1 and CDR2 are LGHNA and YSLEER. The V and J ends lost 1 base and 4 bases respectively, with 7 bases between them. This CDR3 comprises 13 residues. CDR3 protein: CASSQGRGYGYTF. The CDR3 coding sequence is TGCGCCAGCAGCCAAGGGAGGGGCTATGGCTACACCTTC.

The chain employs TRBV2 and TRBJ2-1; 12 positions agree with TRBD2. The ends lost 0 bases at V and 15 bases at J; junction bases unmatched: 9. This CDR3 comprises 15 residues. The germline V gene encodes CDR1 SNHLY and CDR2 FYNNEI. The CDR3 spells CASSEALPSGGAGFF. The CDR3 nucleotides are TGTGCCAGCAGTGAAGCGCTTCCTAGCGGGGGGGCAGGGTTCTTC.

This clonotype came up many times. Here the CDR3 DNA reads TGCAACATCAAACGGCAGGGGATCCACTCGGGGTATGGCTACACCTTC. This sequence encodes CNIKRQGIHSGYGYTF. The rearrangement joins TRBV29-1 to TRBJ1-2, with D possibly being TRBD1 (6 bases). Per germline, CDR1 SQVTM and CDR2 ANQGSEA. This CDR3 is built from 16 residues.

In its sample, this clonotype was seen a few times. The gene calls are TRBV4-2 and TRBJ1-1, with D perhaps matching TRBD1 (5 bases). Germline V CDR1 and CDR2: LGHNA, YNFKEQ. V gave up 4 bases and J gave up 4 bases, with 16 bases separating them. The CDR3 runs 15 residues. CDR3 coding DNA: TGTGCCAGCAGCCCCAGGGACGGATCAGGCACTGAAGCTTTCTTT. It codes for CASSPRDGSGTEAFF.

This clonotype was observed at least ten times. The chain employs TRBV20-1 and TRBJ1-5; D is ambiguous. From germline, CDR1 is DFQATT and CDR2 SNEGSKA (reference sequence). The V end lost 0 bases, the J end lost 2 bases, and 11 bases lay between the germline ends. The CDR3 contains 15 residues. CDR3 amino acids: CSAREPLLGNQPQHF. DNA for the CDR3: TGCAGTGCTAGAGAACCCCTTTTGGGCAATCAGCCCCAGCATTTT.

CDR3 residues: CASTPERAYNEQFF. CDR3 DNA sequence: TGTGCCAGTACTCCCGAGCGGGCCTACAATGAGCAGTTCTTC. The V gene is TRBV7-9, the J gene TRBJ2-1, with D tentatively TRBD2 (6 bases). Per the germline V gene, CDR1 is SEHNR and CDR2 is FQNEAQ (reference sequence). The ends were cut back, 9 bases at V and 2 bases at J, with 14 bases in the middle. The CDR3 totals 14 residues.

This clonotype was seen at least ten times. The chain recombines TRBV28 with TRBJ2-7, with 8 positions matching TRBD1. The germline V gene has CDR1 MDHEN and CDR2 SYDVKM. The CDR3 totals 14 residues. The junction had 9 bases not matched to a gene; V was cut back by 6 bases and J by 5 bases. This CDR3 reads CASSERTGTNEQYF. The CDR3 DNA is TGTGCCAGCAGCGAGAGGACAGGGACCAACGAGCAGTACTTC.

As for this clonotype: A much larger clone lies a single base off, so this may be a read error. V gene TRBV27 combines with J gene TRBJ2-7; D gene ambiguous. CDR3 size: 13 residues. Germline values: CDR1 MNHEY, CDR2 SMNVEV (reference sequence). The CDR3 nucleotides are TGTGCCAGCAGTTTATCGGATGTCTACGTGCAGTACTTC. It codes for CASSLSDVYVQYF.

This clonotype was counted once. The chain recombines TRBV6-5 with TRBJ2-3; 8 bases are shared with TRBD2. The germline V gene encodes CDR1 MNHEY and CDR2 SVGAGI. V lost 5 bases to trimming and J lost 0 bases; unmatched junction nucleotides: 7. The CDR3 totals 16 residues. This chain's CDR3 is CASSRLARYSTDTQYF. The CDR3 DNA reads as TGTGCCAGCAGTCGACTAGCGCGCTACAGCACAGATACGCAGTATTTT.

This clonotype was counted only a few times. The CDR3 loop is CASSSVTGAPPNSPLHF. DNA for the CDR3: TGCGCCAGCAGCTCCGTGACAGGGGCTCCCCCTAATTCACCCCTCCACTTT. This rearrangement joins TRBV5-1 to TRBJ1-6; TRBD1 agrees at 8 bases. Germline CDR1 SGHRS, CDR2 YFSETQ. The CDR3 has 17 amino acids. The V gene end was trimmed by 3 bases and the J gene end by 6 bases; junction bases not matched to a gene: 11.